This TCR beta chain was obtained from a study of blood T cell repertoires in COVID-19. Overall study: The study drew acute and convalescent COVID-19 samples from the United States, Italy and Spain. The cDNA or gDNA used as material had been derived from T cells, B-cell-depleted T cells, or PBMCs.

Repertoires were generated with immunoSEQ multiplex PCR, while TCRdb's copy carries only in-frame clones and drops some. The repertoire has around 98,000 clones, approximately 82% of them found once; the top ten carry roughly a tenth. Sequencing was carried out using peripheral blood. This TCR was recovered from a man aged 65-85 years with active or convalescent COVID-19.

This CDR3 reads CASSLRQGIYNGYTF. In nucleotides, the CDR3 is TGTGCCAGCAGTCTACGGCAGGGGATCTACAATGGCTACACCTTC. V and J are TRBV27 and TRBJ1-2; D is possibly TRBD1 (6 bases). V gave up 5 bases and J gave up 6 bases, with 19 bases separating them. Per the germline V gene, CDR1 is MNHEY and CDR2 is SMNVEV (reference sequence). CDR3 length: 15 amino acids.